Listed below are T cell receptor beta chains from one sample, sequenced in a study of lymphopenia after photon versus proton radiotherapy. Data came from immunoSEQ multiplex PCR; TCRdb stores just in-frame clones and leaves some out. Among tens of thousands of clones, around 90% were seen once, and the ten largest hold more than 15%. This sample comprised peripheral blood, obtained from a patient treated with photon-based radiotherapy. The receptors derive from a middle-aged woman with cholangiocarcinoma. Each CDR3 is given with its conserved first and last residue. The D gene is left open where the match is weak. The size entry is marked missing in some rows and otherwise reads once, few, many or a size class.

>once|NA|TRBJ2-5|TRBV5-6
TGTGCCAGCAGCTTACGGGGGCGGCTCCAAGAGACCCAGTACTTC
CASSLRGRLQETQYF
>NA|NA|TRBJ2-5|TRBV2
TGTGCCAGCAGCCCGGACAGTGGGGGGTACCAAGAGACCCAGTACTTC
CASSPDSGGYQETQYF
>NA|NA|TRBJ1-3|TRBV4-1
TGCGCCAGCAGCACCCGCGAGAAGGGTGTTGCCGGAAACACCATATATTTT
CASSTREKGVAGNTIYF
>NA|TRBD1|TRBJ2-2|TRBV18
TGTGCCAGCTCACCGGGACAGGGCTCCGGGGAGCTGTTTTTT
CASSPGQGSGELFF
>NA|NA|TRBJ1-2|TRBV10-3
TGTGCCATCAGTGAGTCCGGCGGGATTTATGGCTACACCTTC
CAISESGGIYGYTF
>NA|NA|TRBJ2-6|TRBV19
TGTGCCATCCAGGACGGTCCCTCTGGGGCCAACGTCCTGACTTTC
CAIQDGPSGANVLTF
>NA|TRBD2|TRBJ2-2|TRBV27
TGTGCCAGCAGTTCACCCCGGGGGACTAGCGGGAGCCCCGCGGCCGGGGAGCTGTTTTTT
CASSSPRGTSGSPAAGELFF
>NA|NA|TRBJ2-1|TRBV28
TGTGCCAGCAGTTTATGGCAACCGTGGGCAGGCCGTAACAATGAGCAGTTCTTC
CASSLWQPWAGRNNEQFF
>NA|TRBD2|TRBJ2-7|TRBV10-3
TGTGCCATCAGTGACCTAGGGACTAGCTCCTACGAGCAGTACTTC
CAISDLGTSSYEQYF
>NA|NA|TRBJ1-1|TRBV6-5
TGTGCCAGCAGTTACTCCTACAGTATGAACACTGAAGCTTTCTTT
CASSYSYSMNTEAFF
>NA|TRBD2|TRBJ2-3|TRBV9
TGTGCCAGCAGCGTAGGGGCTAGCGGGGAGGGAGATACGCAGTATTTT
CASSVGASGEGDTQYF
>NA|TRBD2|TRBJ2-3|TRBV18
TGTGCCAGCTCACCAGGGGACTACACAGATACGCAGTATTTT
CASSPGDYTDTQYF
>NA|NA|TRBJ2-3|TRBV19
TGTGCCAGTAGTATATGGGGGAGTACAGATACGCAGTATTTT
CASSIWGSTDTQYF
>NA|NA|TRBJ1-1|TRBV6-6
TGTGCCAGCAGTCGGAACACTGAAGCTTTCTTT
CASSRNTEAFF
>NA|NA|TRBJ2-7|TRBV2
TGTGCCAAAAGCCTCGGAGGGAACTACGAGCAGTACTTC
CAKSLGGNYEQYF
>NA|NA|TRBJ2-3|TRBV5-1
TGCGCCAGCAGCTTGAGGGGCACAGATACGCAGTATTTT
CASSLRGTDTQYF
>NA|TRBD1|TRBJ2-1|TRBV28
TGTGCCAGTTTTACCGGGACAGGGGACTACAATGAGCAGTTCTTC
CASFTGTGDYNEQFF
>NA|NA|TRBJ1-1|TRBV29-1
TGCAGCGTTGATGGGGTCGGGGGGCTCGGGACTGAAGCTTTCTTT
CSVDGVGGLGTEAFF
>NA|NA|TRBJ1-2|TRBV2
TGTGCCAGCAGGGTGACAGGAGAATATGGCTACACCTTC
CASRVTGEYGYTF
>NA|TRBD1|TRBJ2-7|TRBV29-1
TGCAGCGTTGAGGTGGACAGGGGCTACGAGCAGTACTTC
CSVEVDRGYEQYF
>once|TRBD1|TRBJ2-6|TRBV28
TGTGCCAGCAGCTGGGACAGGGCCGGGGCCAACGTCCTGACTTTC
CASSWDRAGANVLTF
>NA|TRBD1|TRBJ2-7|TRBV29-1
TGCAGCGTCCGGACAGGGACCACCTACGAGCAGTACTTC
CSVRTGTTYEQYF
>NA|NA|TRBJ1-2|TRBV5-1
TGCGCCAGCAGCCATACAGGGAGCTATGGCTACACCTTC
CASSHTGSYGYTF
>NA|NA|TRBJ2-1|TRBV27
TGTGCCAGCAGCCCCAGTAGCCCGAATGAGCAGTTCTTC
CASSPSSPNEQFF